What follows are 29 T cell receptor beta chains derived from one specimen sequenced in a study of blood T cells in healthy people across ages. A sample-barcoded 5' primer and a J-beta primer mix were used in a second PCR of roughly 6 to 11 cycles. Each CDR3 protein gets one entry after TCRdb re-called the 5' RACE reads with MiXCR. Of 1.5 million to 2 million distinct CDR3 sequences in the sample, around 48% were seen once. Sequencing was performed on blood. The receptors stem from a woman in her thirties or forties in good health.

The chain couples TRBV28 to TRBJ2-7, with 8 bases identical to TRBD1. The length of the CDR3 is 14 residues. CDR1 and CDR2 from the germline V gene are MDHEN and SYDVKM. The trim removed 7 bases at V and 2 bases at J, leaving 7 bases unmatched. The CDR3 nucleotides are TGTGCCAGCAATCCAGGGGGCCCGCCCTACGAGCAGTACTTC. Amino acids: CASNPGGPPYEQYF. Drawing the rest from reference TRBV28 and TRBJ2-7, the complete variable domain is DVKVTQSSRYLVKRTGEKVFLECVQDMDHENMFWYRQDPGLGLRLIYFSYDVKMKEKGDIPEGYSVSREKKERFSLILESASTNQTSMYLCASNPGGPPYEQYFGPGTRLTVT.

The gene calls are TRBV28 and TRBJ2-7; D may be TRBD2 (5 bases). V was shortened by 5 bases and J by 2 bases, with 10 bases between the two germline ends. The CDR3 contains 13 residues. Per the germline V gene, CDR1 is MDHEN and CDR2 is SYDVKM. Here the CDR3 reads CASSVERAYEQYF. The CDR3 DNA is TGTGCCAGCAGTGTAGAGAGGGCCTACGAGCAGTACTTC.

J is TRBJ1-6 and V is TRBV5-1; 7 nucleotides align to TRBD1. CDR3 length: 14 amino acids. The V and J ends lost 4 bases and 8 bases, in that order; junction bases with no gene match: 6. CDR1 SGHRS and CDR2 YFSETQ come from the germline V gene. CDR3 sequence reads: CASSAGTAYSPLHF. The CDR3 region has the DNA TGCGCCAGCAGCGCCGGGACAGCCTATTCACCCCTCCACTTT.

The chain couples TRBV7-2 to TRBJ2-5; 8 nucleotides agree with TRBD1. Germline V gene sequence: CDR1 SGHTA, CDR2 FQGNSA. The CDR3 is made up of 16 amino acids. Trimming removed 5 bases from V and 4 bases from J; junction bases left unmatched: 12. In nucleotides, the CDR3 is TGTGCCAGCAGCCTAAATCACAGGGGGGTCCCAGAGACCCAGTACTTC. Translated: CASSLNHRGVPETQYF.

The chain has TRBV20-1 and TRBJ2-3, with TRBD2 matching 12 bases. V trimming: 5 bases; J trimming: 5 bases; junction bases outside the gene matches: 8. The germline V gene encodes CDR1 DFQATT and CDR2 SNEGSKA (reference sequence). The CDR3 extends over 15 amino acids. CDR3 bases: TGCAGTGCTTGGACTAGCGGGGCCCTTGGAGATACGCAGTATTTT. Translating it yields CSAWTSGALGDTQYF.

This clonotype was recorded a few times. V usage is TRBV6-2 or TRBV6-3 and J usage is TRBJ2-5; maybe TRBD1 (6 bases). The J call may be wrong; the DNA end is better matched by TRBJ2-7. This CDR3 has 14 residues. The germline V gene encodes CDR1 MNHEY and CDR2 SVGEGT. CDR3 bases: TGTGCCAGCAGCCACCAACCCGACAGGAGCGAGCAGTACTTC. Protein sequence: CASSHQPDRSEQYF.

This clonotype was picked up one time. The CDR3 nucleotides read TGTGCCAGCAGCGGACAGGATACTTTCACAGATACGCAGTATTTT. Translated, it gives CASSGQDTFTDTQYF. This sequence joins TRBV9 and TRBJ2-3; TRBD1 is a possible D gene (6 bases). This CDR3 contains 15 residues. Germline V CDR1 and CDR2: SGDLS, YYNGEE. Trimming pared 3 bases from V and 2 bases from J, leaving 13 bases between. Supplemented by reference TRBV9 and TRBJ2-3, the full variable domain reads DSGVTQTPKHLITATGQRVTLRCSPRSGDLSVYWYQQSLDQGLQFLIQYYNGEERAKGNILERFSAQQFPDLHSELNLSSLELGDSALYFCASSGQDTFTDTQYFGPGTRLTVL.

In this sample, this clonotype turned up a few times. The V and J genes are TRBV7-2 and TRBJ2-5; the match to TRBD2 covers 12 bases. The CDR3 is made up of 16 amino acids. Germline loops: CDR1 SGHTA, CDR2 FQGNSA. V gave up 5 bases and J gave up 4 bases; unmatched junction bases: 8. CDR3 amino acids: CASSPSLAGGGETQYF. The CDR3 DNA reads TGTGCCAGCAGCCCATCACTAGCGGGGGGAGGAGAGACCCAGTACTTC.

This clonotype has only a few counts. V is TRBV7-9 and J is TRBJ2-1, with 11 bases aligning to TRBD1. Trimming removed 7 bases from V and 7 bases from J; junction bases left unmatched: 9. The CDR3 has 15 amino acids. Per germline, CDR1 SEHNR and CDR2 FQNEAQ (reference sequence). The CDR3 region has the DNA TGTGCCAGCACCCACGGGGGGGACAGGGGGAATGAGCAGTTCTTC. Protein sequence: CASTHGGDRGNEQFF.

This clonotype was seen only a few times. The V gene is TRBV12-3 or TRBV12-4, the J gene TRBJ2-7, with a tentative D call TRBD1 (5 bases). The better agreement between TRBJ2-5 and the DNA end casts doubt on the J call. The CDR3 extends over 14 amino acids. CDR3 loop: CASSLAAGPETQYF. CDR3 sequence (DNA): TGTGCCAGCAGTTTGGCGGCAGGGCCAGAGACCCAGTACTTC.

The J gene is TRBJ2-7, the V gene TRBV6-5, with unresolved D. The J call may be in error: the DNA end matches TRBJ2-5 better. Germline V gene sequence: CDR1 MNHEY, CDR2 SVGAGI. The CDR3 has 13 amino acids. CDR3 sequence (DNA): TGTGCCAGCAGTTACCCTGTTCGGGAGACCCAGTACTTC. Its translation: CASSYPVRETQYF.

This clonotype was found a few times. The V gene is TRBV7-2, the J gene TRBJ1-4; TRBD1 is a possible D gene (5 bases). Germline assignment: CDR1 SGHTA and CDR2 FQGNSA. This CDR3 is 12 amino acids long. V gave up 5 bases and J gave up 7 bases, with 8 bases separating them. CDR3 in amino acids: CASSAQGEKLFF. As DNA, the CDR3 is TGTGCCAGCAGCGCCCAGGGTGAAAAACTGTTTTTT.

This clonotype has just one count. This chain uses TRBV18 with TRBJ2-6; D call uncertain. The V gene's germline CDR1 is KGHSH and CDR2 LQKENI. The CDR3 sequence is 18 residues long. Trimming removed 3 bases from V and 0 bases from J, with 15 bases in between. CDR3 bases: TGTGCCAGCTCACCCCGGACGACGGTGGGCTCTGGGGCCAACGTCCTGACTTTC. Translation gives CASSPRTTVGSGANVLTF.

This clonotype turned up a few times. The chain uses TRBV28 and TRBJ2-5, with a possible D match to TRBD1 (5 bases). Deletions cut 3 bases from V and 5 bases from J, with 16 bases between. The CDR3 sequence is 15 residues long. Germline CDR1 reads MDHEN; CDR2 reads SYDVKM. The DNA of the CDR3 is TGTGCCAGCAGTTTGTCAGGGTTTGGCTTTGAGACCCAGTACTTC. This codes for CASSLSGFGFETQYF.

This clonotype was counted only a few times. V usage is TRBV5-1 and J usage is TRBJ2-3; weak D call: TRBD1 (6 bases). The CDR3 is made up of 14 amino acids. V lost 7 bases and J 6 bases, leaving 18 bases between the germline ends. Germline CDR1 reads SGHRS; CDR2 reads YFSETQ. CDR3 region: CASQEDSQFDTQYF. Here the CDR3 DNA reads TGCGCCAGCCAAGAGGACAGCCAGTTTGATACGCAGTATTTT.

V and J are TRBV7-2 and TRBJ2-1, with 8 positions matching TRBD1. CDR1 is SGHTA, CDR2 FQGNSA, per germline. J gave up 6 bases and V 5 bases, and 9 bases lay outside the gene matches. The CDR3 contains 15 residues. The CDR3 nucleotides are TGTGCCAGCAGCCTGAGGACAGGGAGTCGCAATGAGCAGTTCTTC. Translation gives CASSLRTGSRNEQFF.

The chain combines TRBV20-1 with TRBJ2-7; a weak D match, TRBD2 (5 bases). Trimming pared 0 bases from V and 2 bases from J, leaving 14 bases between. CDR1 and CDR2 from the germline V gene are DFQATT and SNEGSKA (reference sequence). The CDR3 has 15 amino acids. The CDR3 sequence: CSARDVGGYPYEQYF. As DNA, the CDR3 is TGCAGTGCTAGAGACGTTGGCGGGTACCCCTACGAGCAGTACTTC.

The chain recombines TRBV24-1 with TRBJ2-7; 9 bases line up with TRBD1. There are 16 residues in the CDR3. Germline CDR1 is KGHDR and CDR2 is SFDVKD. Trimming took 2 bases from V and 2 from J; bases not matched to a gene: 6. The CDR3 region has the DNA TGTGCCACCAGTGATTCCGGGAGGACAGGGGCCTACGAGCAGTACTTC. This sequence encodes CATSDSGRTGAYEQYF.

This clonotype was counted between two and nine times. The genes are TRBV12-3 or TRBV12-4 and TRBJ2-5, with 10 positions matching TRBD2. This CDR3 region has 15 residues. With V trimmed by 7 bases and J by 1 base, 6 bases remained unmatched. The CDR3 DNA is TGTGCCAGCACCTTAGCGGGGGGCCCCCAAGAGACCCAGTACTTC. This gives the protein CASTLAGGPQETQYF.

V and J are TRBV10-3 and TRBJ2-7; unclear D gene. This CDR3 region has 10 residues. Germline CDR1 ENHRY, CDR2 SYGVKD. V shed 10 bases and J shed 3 bases, with 7 bases lying between them. CDR3 DNA: TGTGCCAGCCGAGTCTACGAGCAGTACTTC. It translates to CASRVYEQYF.

This chain joins TRBV6-1 and TRBJ1-6; D not resolved. Per the germline V gene, CDR1 is MNHNS and CDR2 is SASEGT. V was clipped by 1 base and J by 7 bases, with 11 bases between them. The CDR3 length is 15 residues. The CDR3 bases are TGTGCCAGCAGTGAAGACCTCCTCTTAAATTCACCCCTCCACTTT. Amino acid sequence: CASSEDLLLNSPLHF.

V and J are TRBV28 and TRBJ2-5; 7 bases agree with TRBD1. Germline CDR1 is MDHEN and CDR2 is SYDVKM. This CDR3 comprises 14 residues. V shed 8 bases and J 1 base; nucleotides not matched to a gene: 7. The CDR3 sequence is CASLTGTAQETQYF. CDR3 sequence (DNA): TGTGCCAGCTTGACGGGGACAGCCCAAGAGACCCAGTACTTC.

The chain is built from TRBV9 and TRBJ2-1; 9 nucleotides line up with TRBD2. V shed 2 bases and J 4 bases; nucleotides not matched to a gene: 7. This CDR3 has 16 amino acids. Germline assignment: CDR1 SGDLS and CDR2 YYNGEE. CDR3 DNA sequence: TGTGCCAGCAGCGTTGCCGGGACTAGCTGGTACAATGAGCAGTTCTTC. Protein: CASSVAGTSWYNEQFF. Filled out from reference TRBV9 and TRBJ2-1, the complete variable domain reads DSGVTQTPKHLITATGQRVTLRCSPRSGDLSVYWYQQSLDQGLQFLIQYYNGEERAKGNILERFSAQQFPDLHSELNLSSLELGDSALYFCASSVAGTSWYNEQFFGPGTRLTVL.

CDR3 region: CASSLNTGTYEQYF. As DNA, the CDR3 is TGTGCCAGCAGCTTAAATACAGGGACCTACGAGCAGTACTTC. The rearrangement joins TRBV7-8 to TRBJ2-7; D is perhaps TRBD1 (6 bases). Per germline, CDR1 SGHVS and CDR2 FQNEAQ. The V and J ends lost 2 bases and 2 bases respectively, with 10 bases between them. The CDR3 length is 14 residues.

The V call is TRBV5-6, the J call TRBJ2-1, with 16 bases lining up with TRBD2. The CDR3 runs 15 residues. The V gene end was trimmed by 4 bases and the J gene end by 9 bases; junction bases not matched to a gene: 4. Germline V lookup: CDR1 SGHDT, CDR2 YYEEEE. CDR3 nucleotides: TGTGCCAGCAGCGGGACTAGCGGGGGGGCCAGTGAGCAGTTCTTC. It specifies CASSGTSGGASEQFF.

The rearrangement joins TRBV29-1 to TRBJ2-7, with a possible D match to TRBD1 (5 bases). The CDR3 loop spans 11 amino acids. Germline V lookup: CDR1 SQVTM, CDR2 ANQGSEA. V was pared by 7 bases and J by 4 bases, with 11 bases between. CDR3 region: CSGGRGYEQYF. Written as DNA, the CDR3 is TGCAGCGGGGGCCGTGGTTACGAGCAGTACTTC.

V and J are TRBV4-3 and TRBJ1-5; D is unclear. Germline CDR1 and CDR2: LGHNA and YSLEER. Trimming removed 0 bases at V and 9 bases at J, with 18 bases between. The CDR3 consists of 16 residues. The CDR3 region has the DNA TGCGCCAGCAGCCAAGATTTTGGGCAGAGGGCATGGCCCCAGCATTTT. Translated: CASSQDFGQRAWPQHF.

The chain links TRBV12-3 or TRBV12-4 to TRBJ1-2; 9 bases align to TRBD1. J lost 0 bases, V lost 6 bases, and 8 bases had no gene match. The CDR3 is made up of 16 amino acids. The CDR3 sequence is CASSRGTGSSNYGYTF. The CDR3 DNA sequence: TGTGCCAGCAGCCGCGGGACAGGGAGCTCTAACTATGGCTACACCTTC.

This clonotype was seen a few times. The gene calls are TRBV2 and TRBJ2-1; TRBD2 matches 9 bases. Germline V gene lookup returns CDR1 SNHLY and CDR2 FYNNEI. V lost 1 base, J lost 5 bases, and 9 bases stayed unmatched. The CDR3 contains 17 residues. The CDR3, as DNA: TGTGCCAGCAGTGAAGGCAGTAGGACTAGCGTCCACAATGAGCAGTTCTTC. Translation gives CASSEGSRTSVHNEQFF.